The rows below give T cell receptor beta chains drawn from one sample of a study of blood T cell repertoires in COVID-19. Generated by immunoSEQ multiplex PCR, the TCRdb table keeps only in-frame clones and is missing some. This table holds around 53,000 clones, less than 85% found once. The sequenced sample was peripheral blood. These receptors came from a man aged 65 to 85 with active COVID-19. The CDR3 runs from the conserved cysteine through the conserved F or W. The order of the fields is CDR3 protein, CDR3 DNA, V gene, D gene, J gene, clone size. A D gene is named only where the DNA matches it firmly. Size tells how often a clone was seen (once, few, many) or the class of an expanded clone, and some rows leave it out.

CASSPRAMETQYF,TGTGCCAGCAGCCCGCGGGCCATGGAGACCCAGTACTTC,TRBV7-2,-,TRBJ2-5,-
CASTRTPSGREDTQYF,TGTGCCAGCACCCGTACACCGAGCGGGAGAGAAGATACGCAGTATTTT,TRBV7-2,TRBD2,TRBJ2-3,-
CSAWAYYEQYF,TGCAGTGCGTGGGCGTACTACGAGCAGTACTTC,TRBV20-1,-,TRBJ2-7,-
CASSWGRQGPMGNEQFF,TGTGCCAGCAGCTGGGGGAGGCAAGGGCCGATGGGGAATGAGCAGTTCTTC,TRBV3-1/TRBV3-2,-,TRBJ2-1,few
CASSSGLAVLAEQYF,TGTGCCAGCAGCTCGGGACTAGCGGTCCTCGCCGAGCAGTACTTC,TRBV11-2,TRBD2,TRBJ2-7,-
CASSSPGTSGCFYEQYF,TGTGCCAGCAGCAGTCCCGGGACTAGCGGGTGTTTCTACGAGCAGTACTTC,TRBV21-1,-,TRBJ2-7,few
CASSFSPADTQYF,TGTGCCAGCAGCTTTTCCCCCGCAGATACGCAGTATTTT,TRBV5-6,-,TRBJ2-3,-
CASSPSAGFDSPLHF,TGTGCCAGCTCACCTAGTGCCGGGTTCGACTCACCCCTCCACTTT,TRBV18,-,TRBJ1-6,-
CASSLAGGGSGNTIYF,TGTGCCAGCAGCTTAGCGGGGGGAGGATCTGGAAACACCATATATTTT,TRBV7-6,-,TRBJ1-3,-
CASSPMRGGAYSEQYF,TGTGCCAGCAGCCCGATGAGGGGGGGAGCTTATAGCGAGCAGTACTTC,TRBV4-2,-,TRBJ2-7,-
CASTSGVGGQETQYF,TGTGCCAGCACCTCAGGTGTAGGGGGCCAAGAGACCCAGTACTTC,TRBV7-8,-,TRBJ2-5,-
CASSLTGTYGYTF,TGTGCCAGCAGTTTAACCGGGACTTATGGCTACACCTTC,TRBV12-3/TRBV12-4,-,TRBJ1-2,-
CAWTKDRDEQFF,TGTGCCTGGACTAAGGACAGGGACGAGCAGTTCTTC,TRBV30,TRBD1,TRBJ2-1,-
CASSSRGSSGANVLTF,TGTGCCAGCAGCTCCCGGGGTTCCTCTGGGGCCAACGTCCTGACTTTC,TRBV11-3,-,TRBJ2-6,-
CASSQGTIAFGQETQYF,TGTGCCAGCAGCCAAGGGACGATAGCGTTTGGGCAAGAGACCCAGTACTTC,TRBV3-1/TRBV3-2,-,TRBJ2-5,-
CSPKSGNGQFF,TGCAGTCCGAAGAGCGGGAACGGGCAGTTCTTC,TRBV20-1,TRBD2,TRBJ2-1,-
CATSMGGREETQYF,TGTGCCACCAGCATGGGGGGGAGGGAAGAGACCCAGTACTTC,TRBV15,TRBD2,TRBJ2-5,-
CASSPGPLDTEAFF,TGTGCCAGCAGCCCTGGGCCCCTGGACACTGAAGCTTTCTTT,TRBV6-6,-,TRBJ1-1,once
CASSQALNRGQGGNTIYF,TGTGCCAGCAGCCAAGCATTAAACAGGGGGCAGGGGGGAAACACCATATATTTT,TRBV4-2,TRBD1,TRBJ1-3,-
CASSLGWGGTYEQYF,TGTGCCAGCAGCTTAGGTTGGGGCGGAACCTACGAGCAGTACTTC,TRBV7-2,-,TRBJ2-7,-
CASSLKMDRQNTEAFF,TGCGCCAGCAGCCTAAAAATGGACAGACAGAACACTGAAGCTTTCTTT,TRBV4-1,-,TRBJ1-1,-
CASSLRSSGRALGYNEQFF,TGTGCCAGCAGCTTAAGAAGCAGCGGGAGGGCCCTCGGTTACAATGAGCAGTTCTTC,TRBV5-6,TRBD2,TRBJ2-1,once
CASSERAGGPDTQYF,TGTGCCAGCAGTGAACGGGCGGGAGGCCCAGATACGCAGTATTTT,TRBV2,TRBD2,TRBJ2-3,few
CASSSLAGGTGELFF,TGTGCCAGCAGCTCACTAGCGGGAGGTACCGGGGAGCTGTTTTTT,TRBV13,TRBD2,TRBJ2-2,-
CASSYSGQGKNEQYF,TGTGCCAGCAGTTACTCGGGACAGGGTAAGAACGAGCAGTACTTC,TRBV6-2/TRBV6-3,TRBD1,TRBJ2-7,few
CASSLGTDSTDTQYF,TGCGCCAGCAGCCTCGGGACAGACAGCACAGATACGCAGTATTTT,TRBV5-1,TRBD1,TRBJ2-3,-
CASTPRDTQYF,TGTGCCAGCACCCCCAGAGATACGCAGTATTTT,TRBV2,-,TRBJ2-3,-